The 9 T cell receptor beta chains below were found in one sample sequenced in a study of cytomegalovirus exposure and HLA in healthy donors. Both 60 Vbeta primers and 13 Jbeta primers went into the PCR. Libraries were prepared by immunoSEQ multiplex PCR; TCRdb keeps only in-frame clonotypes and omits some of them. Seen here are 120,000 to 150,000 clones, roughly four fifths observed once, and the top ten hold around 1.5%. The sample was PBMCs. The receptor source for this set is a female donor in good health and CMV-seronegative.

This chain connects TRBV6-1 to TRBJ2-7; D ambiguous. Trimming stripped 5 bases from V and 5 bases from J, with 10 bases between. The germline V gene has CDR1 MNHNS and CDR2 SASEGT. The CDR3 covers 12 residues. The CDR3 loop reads CASSPNRDEQYF. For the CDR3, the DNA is TGTGCCAGCAGTCCCAACCGGGACGAGCAGTACTTC.

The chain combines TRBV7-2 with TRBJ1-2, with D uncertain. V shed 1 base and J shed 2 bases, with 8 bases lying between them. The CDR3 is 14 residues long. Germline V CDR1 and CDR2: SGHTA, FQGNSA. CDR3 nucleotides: TGTGCCAGCAGCTTAGACCCGGGGAACTATGGCTACACCTTC. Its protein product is CASSLDPGNYGYTF.

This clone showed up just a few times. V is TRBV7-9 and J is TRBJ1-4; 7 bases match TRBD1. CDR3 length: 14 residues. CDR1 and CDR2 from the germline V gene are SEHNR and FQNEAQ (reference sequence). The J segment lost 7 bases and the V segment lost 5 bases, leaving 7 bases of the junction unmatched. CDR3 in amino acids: CASSPASGGEKLFF. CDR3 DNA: TGTGCCAGCAGCCCAGCTTCAGGGGGTGAAAAACTGTTTTTT. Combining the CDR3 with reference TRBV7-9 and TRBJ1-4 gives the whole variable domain DTGVSQNPRHKITKRGQNVTFRCDPISEHNRLYWYRQTLGQGPEFLTYFQNEAQLEKSRLLSDRFSAERPKGSFSTLEIQRTEQGDSAMYLCASSPASGGEKLFFGSGTQLSVL.

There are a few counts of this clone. The CDR3 loop reads CASSLAVTGATEAFF. CDR3 nucleotides: TGCGCCAGCAGCTTGGCTGTGACAGGTGCCACTGAAGCTTTCTTT. The chain employs TRBV5-1 and TRBJ1-1; D perhaps matches TRBD1 (6 bases). Germline-derived CDR1 and CDR2 are SGHRS and YFSETQ. V was cut by 0 bases and J by 4 bases, with 13 bases left in between. The CDR3 sequence is 15 residues long.

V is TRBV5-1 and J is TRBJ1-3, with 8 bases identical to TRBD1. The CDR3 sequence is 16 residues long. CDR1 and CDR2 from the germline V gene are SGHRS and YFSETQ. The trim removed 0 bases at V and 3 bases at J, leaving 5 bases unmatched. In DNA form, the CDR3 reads TGCGCCAGCAGCTTGGACAGGGGGAGCTTTGGAAACACCATATATTTT. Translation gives CASSLDRGSFGNTIYF.

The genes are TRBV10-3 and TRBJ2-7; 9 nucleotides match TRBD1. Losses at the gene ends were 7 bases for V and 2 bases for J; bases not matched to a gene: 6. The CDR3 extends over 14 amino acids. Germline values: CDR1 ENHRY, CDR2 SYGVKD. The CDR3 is CAIIAGDRAYEQYF. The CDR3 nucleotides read TGTGCCATCATTGCAGGGGACAGGGCCTACGAGCAGTACTTC.

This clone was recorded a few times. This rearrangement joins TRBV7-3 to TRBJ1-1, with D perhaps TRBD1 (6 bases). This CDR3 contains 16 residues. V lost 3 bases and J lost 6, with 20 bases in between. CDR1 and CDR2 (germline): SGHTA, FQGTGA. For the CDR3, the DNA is TGTGCCAGCAGCTTTGGGCGGAACAGGGAGAAATCTGAAGCTTTCTTT. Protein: CASSFGRNREKSEAFF.

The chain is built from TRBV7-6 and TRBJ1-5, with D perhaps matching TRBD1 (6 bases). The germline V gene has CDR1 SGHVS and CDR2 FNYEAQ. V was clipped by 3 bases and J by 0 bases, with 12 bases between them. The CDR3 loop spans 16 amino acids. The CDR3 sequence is CASSLWTVDSNQPQHF. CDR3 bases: TGTGCCAGCAGCTTGTGGACAGTAGATAGCAATCAGCCCCAGCATTTT.

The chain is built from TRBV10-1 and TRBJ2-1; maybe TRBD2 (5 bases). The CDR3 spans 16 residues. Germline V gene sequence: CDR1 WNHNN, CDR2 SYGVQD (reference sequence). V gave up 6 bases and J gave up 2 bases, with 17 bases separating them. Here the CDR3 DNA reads TGCGCCAGCAGCCCGACGGCGAGCGGCACCTACAATGAGCAGTTCTTC. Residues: CASSPTASGTYNEQFF.